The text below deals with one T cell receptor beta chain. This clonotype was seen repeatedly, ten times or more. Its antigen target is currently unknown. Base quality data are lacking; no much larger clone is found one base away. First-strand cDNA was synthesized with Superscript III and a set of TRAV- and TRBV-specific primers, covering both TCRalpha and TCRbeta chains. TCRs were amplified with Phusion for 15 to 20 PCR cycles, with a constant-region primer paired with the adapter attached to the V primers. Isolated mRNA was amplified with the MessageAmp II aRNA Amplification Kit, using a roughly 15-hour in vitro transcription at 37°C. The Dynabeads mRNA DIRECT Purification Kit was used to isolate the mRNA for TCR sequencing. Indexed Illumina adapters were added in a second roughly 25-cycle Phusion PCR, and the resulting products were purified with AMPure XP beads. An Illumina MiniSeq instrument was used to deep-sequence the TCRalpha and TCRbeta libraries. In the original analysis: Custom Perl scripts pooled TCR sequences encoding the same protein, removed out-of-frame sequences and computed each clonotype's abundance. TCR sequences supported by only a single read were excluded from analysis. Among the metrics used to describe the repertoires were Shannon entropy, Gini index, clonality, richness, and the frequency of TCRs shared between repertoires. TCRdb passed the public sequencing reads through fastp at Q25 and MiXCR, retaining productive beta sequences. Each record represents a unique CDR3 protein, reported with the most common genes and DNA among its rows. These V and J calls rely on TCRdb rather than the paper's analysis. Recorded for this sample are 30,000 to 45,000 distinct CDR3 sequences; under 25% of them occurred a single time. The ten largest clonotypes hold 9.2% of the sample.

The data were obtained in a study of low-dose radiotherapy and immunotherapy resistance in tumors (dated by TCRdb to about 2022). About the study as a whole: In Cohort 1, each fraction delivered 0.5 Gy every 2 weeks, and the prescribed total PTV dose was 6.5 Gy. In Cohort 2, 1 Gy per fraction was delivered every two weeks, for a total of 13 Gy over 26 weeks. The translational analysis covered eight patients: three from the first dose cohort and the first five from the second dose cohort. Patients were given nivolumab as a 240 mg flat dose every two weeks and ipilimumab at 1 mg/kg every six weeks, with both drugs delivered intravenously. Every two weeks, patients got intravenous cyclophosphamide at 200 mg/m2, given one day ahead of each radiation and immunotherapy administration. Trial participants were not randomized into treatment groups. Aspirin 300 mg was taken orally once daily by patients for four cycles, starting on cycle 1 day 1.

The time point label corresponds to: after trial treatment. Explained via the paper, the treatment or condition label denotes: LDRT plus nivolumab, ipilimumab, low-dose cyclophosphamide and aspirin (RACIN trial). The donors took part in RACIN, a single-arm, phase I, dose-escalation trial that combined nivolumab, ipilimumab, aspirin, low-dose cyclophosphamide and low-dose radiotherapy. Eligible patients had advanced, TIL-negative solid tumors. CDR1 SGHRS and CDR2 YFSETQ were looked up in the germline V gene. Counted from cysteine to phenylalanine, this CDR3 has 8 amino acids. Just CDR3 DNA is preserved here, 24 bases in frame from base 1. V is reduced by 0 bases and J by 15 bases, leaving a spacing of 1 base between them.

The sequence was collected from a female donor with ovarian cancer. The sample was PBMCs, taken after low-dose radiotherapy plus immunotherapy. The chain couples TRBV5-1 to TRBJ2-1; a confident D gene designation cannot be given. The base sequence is TGCGCCAGCAGCTTGGGGTTCTTC. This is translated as CASSLGFF.